The 13 T cell receptor beta chains below come from one sample, sequenced in a study of sequential checkpoint blockade in melanoma (dated by TCRdb to the late 2010s). The treatment or condition label, as the study defines it: randomized to nivolumab then ipilimumab (arm A) or the reverse (arm B). Library generation was performed with the immunoSEQ multiplex PCR assay. Held by TCRdb, this immuneACCESS table contains in-frame sequences only and omits some clones. Under half of the omission traces to an unresolved V gene where checked; the cause of the rest is unknown. This sample is represented by 5,500 to 6,500 clones; roughly nine tenths of them were singletons. 9% of the sample lies in the top ten. This specimen consisted of CD8+ T cells sorted from blood (inferred from file names), obtained from a patient given nivolumab and ipilimumab in sequence. These receptors were taken from a human donor with melanoma.

This clone was detected only once. The chain combines TRBV7-2 with TRBJ1-4; weak D call: TRBD1 (6 bases). The ends were cut back, 1 base at V and 7 bases at J, with 13 bases in the middle. This CDR3 has 15 residues. The germline V gene encodes CDR1 SGHTA and CDR2 FQGNSA. Here the CDR3 reads CASSLVGGTIEKLFF. For the CDR3, the DNA is TGTGCCAGCAGCTTAGTGGGGGGGACAATTGAAAAACTGTTTTTT.

Written as DNA, the CDR3 is TGTGCCAGCAGTTTATTACTAGCGGGAGTTAACAATGAGCAGTTCTTC. This gives the protein CASSLLLAGVNNEQFF. The chain has TRBV28 and TRBJ2-1; 11 bases are shared with TRBD2. The germline gives CDR1 MDHEN, CDR2 SYDVKM. The CDR3 has 16 residues. Germline trimming cut 1 base from V and 5 bases from J; bases unmatched to any gene: 4.

The chain carries TRBV30 and TRBJ2-7; D remains ambiguous. The germline V and J ends were trimmed by 4 bases and 3 bases, with 16 bases remaining between them. Germline lookup yields CDR1 GTSNPN and CDR2 SVGIG (reference sequence). This CDR3 is 14 amino acids long. The CDR3 DNA is TGTGCCTGGAACCTTTCCGACGGCGGCTACGAGCAGTACTTC. Residues: CAWNLSDGGYEQYF.

The chain uses TRBV27 and TRBJ2-7; D perhaps matches TRBD2 (5 bases). V lost 9 bases to trimming and J lost 5 bases, with 11 bases between them. The CDR3 is 11 amino acids. CDR1 MNHEY and CDR2 SMNVEV come from the germline V gene (reference sequence). CDR3 bases: TGTGCCAGTGGGAGAAACGACGAGCAGTACTTC. It translates to CASGRNDEQYF.

This clone was detected only a few times. The chain has TRBV28 and TRBJ2-1; a weak D match, TRBD1 (6 bases). Germline assignment: CDR1 MDHEN and CDR2 SYDVKM. The CDR3 consists of 13 residues. The germline V and J ends were trimmed by 3 bases and 9 bases, with 12 bases remaining between them. The CDR3 protein is CASSFPQGREQFF. DNA of the CDR3: TGTGCCAGCAGTTTCCCACAGGGTCGTGAGCAGTTCTTC.

The V gene is TRBV5-1, the J gene TRBJ2-1, with a weak D call TRBD2 (6 bases). V gave up 4 bases and J gave up 3 bases, with 14 bases separating them. This CDR3 contains 15 residues. CDR1 is SGHRS and CDR2 is YFSETQ in the germline V gene. The DNA of the CDR3 is TGCGCCAGCAGCCCCCGACTAGATGGCTACAATGAGCAGTTCTTC. It codes for CASSPRLDGYNEQFF.

The chain links TRBV14 to TRBJ2-5, with D hard to call. V was cut by 2 bases and J by 4 bases, with 11 bases left in between. Germline assignment: CDR1 SGHDN and CDR2 FVKESK. CDR3 length equals 14 residues. In DNA, the CDR3 is TGTGCCAGCAGCCAAAAGTCGGCGGTAGAGACCCAGTACTTC. Encoded protein: CASSQKSAVETQYF.

This chain links TRBV27 with TRBJ2-7; 10 positions agree with TRBD1. Trimming took 6 bases from V and 4 from J; bases not matched to a gene: 3. The germline CDR1 and CDR2 sequences are MNHEY and SMNVEV (reference sequence). This CDR3 has 13 amino acids. In DNA form, the CDR3 reads TGTGCCAGCAGCCCGGGACAGGGGTACGAGCAGTACTTC. This sequence encodes CASSPGQGYEQYF.

The V gene is TRBV2, the J gene TRBJ2-7, with D possibly matching TRBD2 (5 bases). The germline CDR1 and CDR2 sequences are SNHLY and FYNNEI. V shed 7 bases and J shed 0 bases, with 10 bases lying between them. CDR3 length: 13 residues. CDR3: CASTLAGSYEQYF. The CDR3 region has the DNA TGTGCCAGCACGCTAGCCGGCTCCTACGAGCAGTACTTC.

The chain couples TRBV21-1 to TRBJ2-3; TRBD2, the table's D call, lacks a check against the DNA. TRBV21-1 constitutes a pseudogene. The CDR3 consists of 23 residues. DNA of the CDR3: TGTGCCAGCAGCAAAGTGATGGATGTGGGGGGTCAGGGTCTAGCGGACCTGACAGATACGCAGTATTTT. This gives the protein CASSKVMDVGGQGLADLTDTQYF.

The chain uses TRBV10-3 and TRBJ2-7; 7 bases are a match to TRBD2. The CDR3 is made up of 12 amino acids. V lost 6 bases to trimming and J lost 5 bases; unmatched junction nucleotides: 4. Germline CDR1 and CDR2: ENHRY and SYGVKD. The CDR3 region is CAIRGGRDEQYF. In DNA form, the CDR3 reads TGTGCCATCAGGGGAGGGCGAGACGAGCAGTACTTC.

V usage is TRBV4-1 and J usage is TRBJ2-7, with D possibly TRBD2 on 7 matching bases. Germline values: CDR1 MGHRA, CDR2 YSYEKL. The CDR3 contains 15 residues. V lost 0 bases and J lost 6, with 15 bases in between. The CDR3 region is CASSQELAGAGEQYF. CDR3 nucleotide sequence: TGCGCCAGCAGCCAAGAGTTGGCGGGGGCGGGCGAGCAGTACTTC.

The chain links TRBV7-3 to TRBJ2-3, with D possibly being TRBD1 (5 bases). The ends were cut back, 2 bases at V and 5 bases at J, with 11 bases in the middle. The germline gives CDR1 SGHTA, CDR2 FQGTGA. The CDR3 totals 14 residues. The CDR3 protein is CASSLVRVGDTQYF. Here the CDR3 DNA reads TGTGCCAGCAGCTTAGTCAGGGTGGGAGATACGCAGTATTTT. Full variable domain (missing parts from reference TRBV7-3 and TRBJ2-3): GAGVSQTPSNKVTEKGKYVELRCDPISGHTALYWYRQSLGQGPEFLIYFQGTGAADDSGLPNDRFFAVRPEGSVSTLKIQRTERGDSAVYLCASSLVRVGDTQYFGPGTRLTVL.